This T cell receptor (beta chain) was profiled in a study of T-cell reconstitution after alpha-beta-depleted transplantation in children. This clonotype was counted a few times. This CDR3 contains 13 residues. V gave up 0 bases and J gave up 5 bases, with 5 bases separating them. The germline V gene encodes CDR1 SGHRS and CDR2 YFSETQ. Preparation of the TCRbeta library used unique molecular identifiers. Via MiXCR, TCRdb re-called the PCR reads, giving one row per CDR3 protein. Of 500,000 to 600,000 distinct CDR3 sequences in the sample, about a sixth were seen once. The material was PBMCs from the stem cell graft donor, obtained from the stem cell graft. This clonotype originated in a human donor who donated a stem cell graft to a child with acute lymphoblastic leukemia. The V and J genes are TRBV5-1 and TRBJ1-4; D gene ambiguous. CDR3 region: CASSLDPNEKLFF. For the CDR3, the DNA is TGCGCCAGCAGCTTGGACCCAAATGAAAAACTGTTTTTT. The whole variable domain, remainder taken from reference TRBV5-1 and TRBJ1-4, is KAGVTQTPRYLIKTRGQQVTLSCSPISGHRSVSWYQQTPGQGLQFLFEYFSETQRNKGNFPGRFSGRQFSNSRSEMNVSTLELGDSALYLCASSLDPNEKLFFGSGTQLSVL.